The clone carrying this TCR beta chain was detected only once. Antigen: not known. Vbeta (60) and Jbeta (13) primers were used in the PCR. Data came from immunoSEQ multiplex PCR; TCRdb stores just in-frame clones and leaves some out. The sample contains some 80,000 clones, about four fifths of which appear only once. The sample originates from a study of cytomegalovirus exposure and HLA in healthy donors. Study-wide points: Roughly even sequencing depth across donors was the assumption behind the presence/absence analyses.

The CDR3 runs 16 residues. V lost 6 bases to trimming and J lost 5 bases, with 20 bases between them. Germline CDR1 reads SNHLY; CDR2 reads FYNNEI. This rearrangement joins TRBV2 to TRBJ1-5; possible D gene TRBD1, 6 bases. This clonotype was obtained from a man aged 40-55 years in good health and CMV-seronegative. The source material was PBMCs. The CDR3 protein is CASRPQGTSYDQPQHF. The DNA of the CDR3 is TGTGCCAGCAGGCCACAGGGAACTAGTTATGATCAGCCCCAGCATTTT.